These T cell receptor beta chains were read from a single sample in a study of blood T cell repertoires in COVID-19. TCRdb's copy holds only in-frame clones and misses some; the assay was immunoSEQ multiplex PCR. The table records over 110,000 clones, approximately 90% of them present only once. Sequenced: peripheral blood. All receptors come from a human donor in a cohort sampled during active COVID-19. Each CDR3 is given with its conserved first and last residue. D genes are given only for firm matches. The size of a clone is reported for some rows only, either as once, few or many, or as a class for expanded clones.

j_gene: TRBJ1-5; abundance: NA; v_gene: TRBV7-2; d_gene: TRBD1; CDR3nt: TGTGCCAGCAGCTTAGCCGGGACAGGGTTTCAGCCCCAGCATTTT; CDR3aa: CASSLAGTGFQPQHF
j_gene: TRBJ1-3; abundance: NA; v_gene: TRBV25-1; d_gene: NA; CDR3nt: TGTGCCAGCAGTGCTGACATCTCTGGAAACACCATATATTTT; CDR3aa: CASSADISGNTIYF
j_gene: TRBJ1-2; abundance: NA; v_gene: TRBV6-5; d_gene: NA; CDR3nt: TGTGCCAGCAGTTCCCCTCTGTCGGGAGCTAACTATGGCTACACCTTC; CDR3aa: CASSSPLSGANYGYTF
j_gene: TRBJ2-7; abundance: NA; v_gene: TRBV18; d_gene: TRBD1; CDR3nt: TGTGCCAGCTCACGGACAGGAAGTTTCTACGAGCAGTACTTC; CDR3aa: CASSRTGSFYEQYF
j_gene: TRBJ2-4; abundance: once; v_gene: TRBV7-9; d_gene: NA; CDR3nt: TGTGCCAGCAGCTCCTCCGACAGACCCAAAAACATTCAGTACTTC; CDR3aa: CASSSSDRPKNIQYF
j_gene: TRBJ2-7; abundance: NA; v_gene: TRBV2; d_gene: TRBD2; CDR3nt: TGTGCCAGCAGCCCCGGGACTAGCGGCTCCTACGAGCAGTACTTC; CDR3aa: CASSPGTSGSYEQYF
j_gene: TRBJ1-1; abundance: once; v_gene: TRBV2; d_gene: NA; CDR3nt: TGTGCCAGCATTCTAACAGGGCAGGGTGGTGAAGCTTTCTTT; CDR3aa: CASILTGQGGEAFF
j_gene: TRBJ1-2; abundance: NA; v_gene: TRBV27; d_gene: NA; CDR3nt: TGTGCCAGCAGTCAAAGTAGACAGGCAATTAACTATGGCTACACCTTC; CDR3aa: CASSQSRQAINYGYTF
j_gene: TRBJ2-2; abundance: NA; v_gene: TRBV2; d_gene: TRBD2; CDR3nt: TGTGCCACCCTTCGAGCGGGGGGGAACACCGGGGAGCTGTTTTTT; CDR3aa: CATLRAGGNTGELFF
j_gene: TRBJ1-1; abundance: NA; v_gene: TRBV27; d_gene: NA; CDR3nt: TGTGCCAGCAGCCCTGGGAGGGGGAGCACTGAAGCTTTCTTT; CDR3aa: CASSPGRGSTEAFF
j_gene: TRBJ1-3; abundance: NA; v_gene: TRBV7-6; d_gene: NA; CDR3nt: TGTGCCAGCAGCTTACCCGCGGGGGGCTCTGGAAACACCATATATTTT; CDR3aa: CASSLPAGGSGNTIYF
j_gene: TRBJ1-2; abundance: few; v_gene: TRBV2; d_gene: TRBD1; CDR3nt: TGTGCCAGCAGTTTCCAGGGGGCGAACTATGGCTACACCTTC; CDR3aa: CASSFQGANYGYTF
j_gene: TRBJ1-1; abundance: NA; v_gene: TRBV12-3/TRBV12-4; d_gene: NA; CDR3nt: TGTGCCAGCAGTGGGACTGAAAACACTGAAGCTTTCTTT; CDR3aa: CASSGTENTEAFF
j_gene: TRBJ1-2; abundance: NA; v_gene: TRBV5-6; d_gene: NA; CDR3nt: TGTGCCAGCAGTCCACAGGGCCATGGCTACACCTTC; CDR3aa: CASSPQGHGYTF
j_gene: TRBJ1-4; abundance: NA; v_gene: TRBV19; d_gene: NA; CDR3nt: TGTGCCAGTAGTATGTCCGGGGGAACGACAACTAATGAAAAACTGTTTTTT; CDR3aa: CASSMSGGTTTNEKLFF
j_gene: TRBJ2-7; abundance: few; v_gene: TRBV7-6; d_gene: NA; CDR3nt: TGTGCCAGCAGCTTACAGGGAGGCTACGAGCAGTACTTC; CDR3aa: CASSLQGGYEQYF
j_gene: TRBJ1-4; abundance: NA; v_gene: TRBV10-3; d_gene: TRBD1; CDR3nt: TGTGCCATCGAGAGGACAGGGGCGTCTAATGAAAAACTGTTTTTT; CDR3aa: CAIERTGASNEKLFF
j_gene: TRBJ2-1; abundance: NA; v_gene: TRBV18; d_gene: NA; CDR3nt: TGTGCCAGCTCACCGCTAGAAAACAATGAGCAGTTCTTC; CDR3aa: CASSPLENNEQFF
j_gene: TRBJ1-5; abundance: few; v_gene: TRBV6-2/TRBV6-3; d_gene: NA; CDR3nt: TGTGCCAGCAGTGTCGGACAGCTCGGCAATCAGCCCCAGCATTTT; CDR3aa: CASSVGQLGNQPQHF
j_gene: TRBJ1-6; abundance: NA; v_gene: TRBV25-1; d_gene: NA; CDR3nt: TGTGCCAGCAGTGAATTCCAGGGGCGGAATTCACCCCTCCACTTT; CDR3aa: CASSEFQGRNSPLHF
j_gene: TRBJ1-6; abundance: NA; v_gene: TRBV7-8; d_gene: TRBD1; CDR3nt: TGTGCCAGCAGCCTACGTCCCGGGACAGGGACCCGTAATTCACCCCTCCACTTT; CDR3aa: CASSLRPGTGTRNSPLHF
j_gene: TRBJ1-2; abundance: NA; v_gene: TRBV9; d_gene: TRBD1; CDR3nt: TGTGCCAGCAGCGTAGCTACAGGGGTGGACTACACCTTC; CDR3aa: CASSVATGVDYTF
j_gene: TRBJ1-2; abundance: once; v_gene: TRBV7-9; d_gene: NA; CDR3nt: TGTGCCAGCAGCCCAGCAGGGGTTGGCTACACCTTC; CDR3aa: CASSPAGVGYTF
j_gene: TRBJ1-4; abundance: NA; v_gene: TRBV3-1/TRBV3-2; d_gene: NA; CDR3nt: TGTGCCAGCAGCCGGTACAAGGAGCAACTGTTTTTT; CDR3aa: CASSRYKEQLFF
j_gene: TRBJ2-7; abundance: NA; v_gene: TRBV9; d_gene: TRBD1; CDR3nt: TGTGCCAGCAGCCCCGCCCCGACAGGGGTTTACGAGCAGTACTTC; CDR3aa: CASSPAPTGVYEQYF
j_gene: TRBJ1-1; abundance: NA; v_gene: TRBV7-8; d_gene: NA; CDR3nt: TGTGCCAGCAGCTTAGAGCTAGGACGAGGGACTGAAGCTTTCTTT; CDR3aa: CASSLELGRGTEAFF
j_gene: TRBJ2-7; abundance: once; v_gene: TRBV13; d_gene: TRBD2; CDR3nt: TGTGCCAGCAGCTTGGGACTAGCGGGGGCCCACTACGAGCAGTACTTC; CDR3aa: CASSLGLAGAHYEQYF
j_gene: TRBJ2-7; abundance: few; v_gene: TRBV9; d_gene: NA; CDR3nt: TGTGCCAGCAGCGCCCCGACTGCCCCCTACGAGCAGTACTTC; CDR3aa: CASSAPTAPYEQYF
j_gene: TRBJ2-7; abundance: NA; v_gene: TRBV25-1; d_gene: NA; CDR3nt: TGTGCCAGCAGTGACTTCCTACCGGGGCAGTACTTC; CDR3aa: CASSDFLPGQYF
j_gene: TRBJ1-2; abundance: NA; v_gene: TRBV5-6; d_gene: TRBD1; CDR3nt: TGTGCCAGCAGCCGGGGGACAGGCTTTTATGGCTACACCTTC; CDR3aa: CASSRGTGFYGYTF
j_gene: TRBJ1-6; abundance: NA; v_gene: TRBV15; d_gene: NA; CDR3nt: TGTGCCACCAGCAGAGACCCAGGGGTATCTAATTCACCCCTCCACTTT; CDR3aa: CATSRDPGVSNSPLHF
j_gene: TRBJ1-5; abundance: NA; v_gene: TRBV7-8; d_gene: NA; CDR3nt: TGTGCCAGCAGCTTGCGCAGGGAAAGAGATCAGCCCCAGCATTTT; CDR3aa: CASSLRRERDQPQHF
j_gene: TRBJ1-5; abundance: few; v_gene: TRBV19; d_gene: NA; CDR3nt: TGTGCCAGTAGTTCTGTCCCAGGGCCCCAGCATTTT; CDR3aa: CASSSVPGPQHF
j_gene: TRBJ1-1; abundance: NA; v_gene: TRBV9; d_gene: NA; CDR3nt: TGTGCCAGCAGCGCTACAGCTTATAACACTGAAGCTTTCTTT; CDR3aa: CASSATAYNTEAFF
j_gene: TRBJ1-5; abundance: NA; v_gene: TRBV7-8; d_gene: TRBD1; CDR3nt: TGTGCCAGCAGCGGGACAGGGGGGACTCAGCCCCAGCATTTT; CDR3aa: CASSGTGGTQPQHF
j_gene: TRBJ2-5; abundance: NA; v_gene: TRBV2; d_gene: TRBD1; CDR3nt: TGTGCCAGCAGTGCCTACAGGGGCCAAGAGACCCAGTACTTC; CDR3aa: CASSAYRGQETQYF
j_gene: TRBJ1-2; abundance: NA; v_gene: TRBV9; d_gene: NA; CDR3nt: TGTGCCAGCAGCCCAGAGGGCGGTCGTAGGAGCTATGGCTACACCTTC; CDR3aa: CASSPEGGRRSYGYTF
j_gene: TRBJ1-1; abundance: few; v_gene: TRBV7-6; d_gene: NA; CDR3nt: TGTGCCAGCAGCTTTGGCCAAGAGAGCGGGTTTTCAACTGAAGCTTTCTTT; CDR3aa: CASSFGQESGFSTEAFF
j_gene: TRBJ2-2; abundance: NA; v_gene: TRBV4-1; d_gene: TRBD2; CDR3nt: TGCGCCAGCAGCCAATCTCCGGGAGGGGCCTCGAACACCGGGGAGCTGTTTTTT; CDR3aa: CASSQSPGGASNTGELFF
j_gene: TRBJ2-5; abundance: NA; v_gene: TRBV3-1/TRBV3-2; d_gene: TRBD2; CDR3nt: TGTGCCAGCAGTCGTGGACTAGCAGAGACCCAGTACTTC; CDR3aa: CASSRGLAETQYF
j_gene: TRBJ2-2; abundance: NA; v_gene: TRBV10-3; d_gene: TRBD1; CDR3nt: TGTGCCAACCGGGACAGCGGAAACACCGGGGAGCTGTTTTTT; CDR3aa: CANRDSGNTGELFF
j_gene: TRBJ2-7; abundance: once; v_gene: TRBV3-1/TRBV3-2; d_gene: NA; CDR3nt: TGTGCCAGCAGCCAAGATTGGACTCCCAACGAGCAGTACTTC; CDR3aa: CASSQDWTPNEQYF
j_gene: TRBJ2-7; abundance: few; v_gene: TRBV4-1; d_gene: TRBD1; CDR3nt: TGCGCCAGCAGCCAGGGGACAGGGGGGGTTTACGAGCAGTACTTC; CDR3aa: CASSQGTGGVYEQYF
j_gene: TRBJ2-3; abundance: NA; v_gene: TRBV11-2; d_gene: TRBD1; CDR3nt: TGTGCCGGCAAAGACAGGGCTAGCACAGATACGCAGTATTTT; CDR3aa: CAGKDRASTDTQYF
j_gene: TRBJ1-6; abundance: few; v_gene: TRBV7-9; d_gene: NA; CDR3nt: TGTGCCAGCAGCTCTGGTACAGGGCTACCCCTCCACTTT; CDR3aa: CASSSGTGLPLHF
j_gene: TRBJ2-1; abundance: NA; v_gene: TRBV11-2; d_gene: TRBD2; CDR3nt: TGTGCCAGCAGCCCTCGACTAGCGGGGAGCTCCTACAATGAGCAGTTCTTC; CDR3aa: CASSPRLAGSSYNEQFF
j_gene: TRBJ2-7; abundance: NA; v_gene: TRBV27; d_gene: TRBD2; CDR3nt: TGTGCCAGCAGTTTCCGGACTAGCGGTGCCTCCTACGAGCAGTACTTC; CDR3aa: CASSFRTSGASYEQYF
j_gene: TRBJ2-1; abundance: NA; v_gene: TRBV4-1; d_gene: NA; CDR3nt: TGCGCCAGCAGCTTATCGGCTAGCCCCAATGAGCAGTTCTTC; CDR3aa: CASSLSASPNEQFF
j_gene: TRBJ2-7; abundance: NA; v_gene: TRBV6-2/TRBV6-3; d_gene: NA; CDR3nt: TGTGCCAGCAGTCAGGGAAGCGAGCAGTACTTC; CDR3aa: CASSQGSEQYF
j_gene: TRBJ2-2; abundance: NA; v_gene: TRBV7-9; d_gene: NA; CDR3nt: TGTGCCAGCAGCTTAGTTTCTAGTGCCGGGGAGCTGTTTTTT; CDR3aa: CASSLVSSAGELFF
j_gene: TRBJ2-1; abundance: NA; v_gene: TRBV6-5; d_gene: NA; CDR3nt: TGTGCCAGCAGTTCCTACCTACGCTCCTACAATGAGCAGTTCTTC; CDR3aa: CASSSYLRSYNEQFF
j_gene: TRBJ2-7; abundance: once; v_gene: TRBV29-1; d_gene: NA; CDR3nt: TGCAGCGTTCAGAGACATGCCTATTCCTACGAGCAGTACTTC; CDR3aa: CSVQRHAYSYEQYF
j_gene: TRBJ2-7; abundance: NA; v_gene: TRBV7-9; d_gene: NA; CDR3nt: TGTGCCAGCAGCTTAGACTATTCCTACGAGCAGTACTTC; CDR3aa: CASSLDYSYEQYF
j_gene: TRBJ1-6; abundance: NA; v_gene: TRBV11-2; d_gene: TRBD1; CDR3nt: TGTGCCAGCAGCTTAGCCCAGGGGGGTTCACCCCTCCACTTT; CDR3aa: CASSLAQGGSPLHF